The T cell receptor (beta chain) described here comes from a study of blood T cells in healthy people across ages. CDR3 length equals 17 residues. V gave up 5 bases and J gave up 1 base, with 18 bases separating them. Through a sample-barcoded 5' primer and a J-beta primer mix, a second PCR was run for roughly 7 to 12 cycles. Tagging of each cDNA molecule was performed by a template-switch adaptor with 12 random nucleotides. TCRdb itself ran the 5' RACE reads through MiXCR, one entry per CDR3 protein. The profile covers some 1.5 million distinct CDR3 sequences, with about 28% appearing a single time and about 7.7% taken by the ten largest. The study's findings and limits: Possibly, changes in expanded clonotypes were confounded because donor CMV status was unknown. Since the PBMCs were unsorted, naive and antigen-experienced cells could not be conclusively compared.

In the case of this clonotype: What it recognizes is unknown.

Sequencing was performed on blood. This sequence joins TRBV12-3 or TRBV12-4 and TRBJ2-1; tentative D call: TRBD1 (6 bases). The receptor was derived from a woman aged 25 to 39 in good health. The CDR3 DNA reads TGTGCCAGCAGTAAACAGAAGACAGGCTTTTCCTACAATGAGCAGTTCTTC. Its protein product is CASSKQKTGFSYNEQFF.